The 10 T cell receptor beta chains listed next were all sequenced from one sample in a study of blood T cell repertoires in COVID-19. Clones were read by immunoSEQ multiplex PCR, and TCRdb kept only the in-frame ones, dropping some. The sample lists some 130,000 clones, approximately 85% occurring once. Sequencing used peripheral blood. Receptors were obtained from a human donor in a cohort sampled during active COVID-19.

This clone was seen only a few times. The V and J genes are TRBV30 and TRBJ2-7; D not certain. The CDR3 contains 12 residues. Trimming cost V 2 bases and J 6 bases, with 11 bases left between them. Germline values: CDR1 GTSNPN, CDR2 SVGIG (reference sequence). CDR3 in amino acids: CAWSSTRGEQYV. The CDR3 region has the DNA TGTGCCTGGAGTTCGACCCGAGGCGAGCAGTACGTC.

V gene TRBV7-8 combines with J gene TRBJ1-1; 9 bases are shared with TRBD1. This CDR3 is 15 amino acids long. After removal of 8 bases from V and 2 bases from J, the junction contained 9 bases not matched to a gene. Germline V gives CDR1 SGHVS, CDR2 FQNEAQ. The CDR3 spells CASGKTGGANTEAFF. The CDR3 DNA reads TGTGCCAGCGGAAAGACAGGGGGGGCTAACACTGAAGCTTTCTTT. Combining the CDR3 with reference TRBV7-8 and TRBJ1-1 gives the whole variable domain GAGVSQSPRYKVAKRGQDVALRCDPISGHVSLFWYQQALGQGPEFLTYFQNEAQLDKSGLPSDRFFAERPEGSVSTLKIQRTQQEDSAVYLCASGKTGGANTEAFFGQGTRLTVV.

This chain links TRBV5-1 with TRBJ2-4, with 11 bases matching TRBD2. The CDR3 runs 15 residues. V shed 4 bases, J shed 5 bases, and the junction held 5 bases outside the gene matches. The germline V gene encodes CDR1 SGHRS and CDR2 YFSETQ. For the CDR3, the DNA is TGCGCCAGCAGCCCGCTAGCGGGGGGTCAAAACATTCAGTACTTC. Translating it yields CASSPLAGGQNIQYF.

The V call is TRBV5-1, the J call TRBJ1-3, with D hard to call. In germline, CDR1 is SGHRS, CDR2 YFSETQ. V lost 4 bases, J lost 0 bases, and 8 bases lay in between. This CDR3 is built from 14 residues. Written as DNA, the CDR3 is TGCGCCAGCAGCCCGGGGTCCTCTGGAAACACCATATATTTT. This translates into CASSPGSSGNTIYF.

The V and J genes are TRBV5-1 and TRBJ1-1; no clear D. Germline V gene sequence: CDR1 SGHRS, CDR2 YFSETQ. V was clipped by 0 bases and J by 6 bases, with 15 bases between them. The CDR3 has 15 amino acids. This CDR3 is CASSLGLAQKAEAFF. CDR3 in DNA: TGCGCCAGCAGCTTGGGATTGGCACAGAAAGCTGAAGCTTTCTTT. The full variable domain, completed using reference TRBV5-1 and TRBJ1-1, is KAGVTQTPRYLIKTRGQQVTLSCSPISGHRSVSWYQQTPGQGLQFLFEYFSETQRNKGNFPGRFSGRQFSNSRSEMNVSTLELGDSALYLCASSLGLAQKAEAFFGQGTRLTVV.

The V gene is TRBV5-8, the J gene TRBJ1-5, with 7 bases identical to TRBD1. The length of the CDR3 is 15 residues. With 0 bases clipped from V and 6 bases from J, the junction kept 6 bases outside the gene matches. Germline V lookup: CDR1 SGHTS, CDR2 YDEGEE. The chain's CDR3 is CASSLAATGLQPQHF. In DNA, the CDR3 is TGTGCCAGCAGCTTGGCCGCGACAGGGCTTCAGCCCCAGCATTTT.

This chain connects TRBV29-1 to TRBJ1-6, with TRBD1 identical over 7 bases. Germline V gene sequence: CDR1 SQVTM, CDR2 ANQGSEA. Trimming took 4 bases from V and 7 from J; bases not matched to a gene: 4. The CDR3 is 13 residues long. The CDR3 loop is CSVAETGNSPLHF. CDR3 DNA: TGCAGCGTTGCAGAGACAGGGAATTCACCCCTCCACTTT.

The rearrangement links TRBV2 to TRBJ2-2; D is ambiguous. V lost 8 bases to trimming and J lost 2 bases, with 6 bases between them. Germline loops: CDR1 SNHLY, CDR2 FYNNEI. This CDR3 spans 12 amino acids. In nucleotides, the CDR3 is TGTGCCAGCCTAAGAAACACCGGGGAGCTGTTTTTT. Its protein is CASLRNTGELFF.

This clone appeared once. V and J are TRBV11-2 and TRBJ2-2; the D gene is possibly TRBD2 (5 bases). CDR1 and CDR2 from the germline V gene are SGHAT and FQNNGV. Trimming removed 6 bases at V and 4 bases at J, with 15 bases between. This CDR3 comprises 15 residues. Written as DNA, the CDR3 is TGTGCCAGCAGGCCGACGGGGTTGGCCACCGGGGAGCTGTTTTTT. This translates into CASRPTGLATGELFF.

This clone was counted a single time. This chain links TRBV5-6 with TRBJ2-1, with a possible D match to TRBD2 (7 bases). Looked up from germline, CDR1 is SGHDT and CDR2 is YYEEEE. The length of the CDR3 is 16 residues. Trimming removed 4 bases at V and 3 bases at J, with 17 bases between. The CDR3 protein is CASSPLLGGVYNEQFF. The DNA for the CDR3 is TGTGCCAGCAGCCCTCTCTTAGGGGGGGTCTACAATGAGCAGTTCTTC. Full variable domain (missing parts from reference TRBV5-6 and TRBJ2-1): DAGVTQSPTHLIKTRGQQVTLRCSPKSGHDTVSWYQQALGQGPQFIFQYYEEEERQRGNFPDRFSGHQFPNYSSELNVNALLLGDSALYLCASSPLLGGVYNEQFFGPGTRLTVL.